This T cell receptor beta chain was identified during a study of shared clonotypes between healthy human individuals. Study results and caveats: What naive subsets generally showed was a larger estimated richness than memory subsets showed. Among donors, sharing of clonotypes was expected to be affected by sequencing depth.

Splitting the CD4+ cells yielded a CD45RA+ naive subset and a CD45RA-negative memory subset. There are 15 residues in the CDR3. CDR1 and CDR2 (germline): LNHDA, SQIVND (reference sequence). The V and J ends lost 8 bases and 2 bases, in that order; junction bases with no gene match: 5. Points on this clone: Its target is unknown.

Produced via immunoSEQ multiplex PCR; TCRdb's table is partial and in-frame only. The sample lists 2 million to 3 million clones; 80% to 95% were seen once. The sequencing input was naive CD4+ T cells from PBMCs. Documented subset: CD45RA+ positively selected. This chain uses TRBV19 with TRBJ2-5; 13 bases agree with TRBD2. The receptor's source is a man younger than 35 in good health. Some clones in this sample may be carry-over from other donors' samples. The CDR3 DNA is TGTGCCAGTCGGACTAGCGGGAGAGGGCAAGAGACCCAGTACTTC. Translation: CASRTSGRGQETQYF.